The clone carrying this TCR beta chain is a singleton in its sample. Per the original methods: Nucleated cell counts were estimated from reference gene primer amplification. The method was immunoSEQ multiplex PCR; TCRdb's version includes in-frame clones alone and lacks a portion of them. For V, J and clone size, that table is used; D and trimming come from the DNA. The table records under 150,000 clones, about 77% of them present only once. These data originate in a study of blood T cell repertoires in COVID-19. Overall study: The United States, Italy and Spain provided the acute and convalescent COVID-19 samples. The analysed material was cDNA or gDNA that came from T cells, B-cell-depleted T cells, or PBMCs.

Trimming took 2 bases from V and 1 from J; bases not matched to a gene: 5. CDR3 length: 17 amino acids. Germline V lookup: CDR1 SEHNR, CDR2 FQNEAQ (reference sequence). Sequences were obtained from peripheral blood. The chain couples TRBV7-9 to TRBJ2-4, with 10 bases lining up with TRBD1. This TCR came from a woman between 50 and 59 years old with active or convalescent COVID-19. Here the CDR3 reads CASSLWDRGLAKNIQYF. Here the CDR3 DNA reads TGTGCCAGCAGCTTATGGGACAGGGGTTTGGCCAAAAACATTCAGTACTTC. Full variable domain (rest looked up from reference TRBV7-9 and TRBJ2-4): DTGVSQNPRHKITKRGQNVTFRCDPISEHNRLYWYRQTLGQGPEFLTYFQNEAQLEKSRLLSDRFSAERPKGSFSTLEIQRTEQGDSAMYLCASSLWDRGLAKNIQYFGAGTRLSVL.